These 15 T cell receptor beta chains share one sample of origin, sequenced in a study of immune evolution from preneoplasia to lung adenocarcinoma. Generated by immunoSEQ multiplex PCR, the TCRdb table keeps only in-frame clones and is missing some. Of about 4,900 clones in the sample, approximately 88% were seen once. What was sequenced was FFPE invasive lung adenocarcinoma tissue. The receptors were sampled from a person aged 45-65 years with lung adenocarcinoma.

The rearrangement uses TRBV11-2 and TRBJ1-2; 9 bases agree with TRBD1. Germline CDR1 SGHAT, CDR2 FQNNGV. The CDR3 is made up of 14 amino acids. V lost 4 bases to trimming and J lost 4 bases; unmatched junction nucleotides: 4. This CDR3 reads CASSYTGGGYGYTF. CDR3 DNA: TGTGCCAGCAGCTACACAGGGGGCGGCTATGGCTACACCTTC.

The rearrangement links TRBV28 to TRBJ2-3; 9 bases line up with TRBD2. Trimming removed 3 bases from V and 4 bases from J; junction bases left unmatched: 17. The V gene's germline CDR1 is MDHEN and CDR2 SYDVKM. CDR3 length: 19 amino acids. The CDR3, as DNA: TGTGCCAGCAGTTTTTCCCCTTGGGGTAGCGGGAGACCTTCAGATACGCAGTATTTT. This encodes CASSFSPWGSGRPSDTQYF.

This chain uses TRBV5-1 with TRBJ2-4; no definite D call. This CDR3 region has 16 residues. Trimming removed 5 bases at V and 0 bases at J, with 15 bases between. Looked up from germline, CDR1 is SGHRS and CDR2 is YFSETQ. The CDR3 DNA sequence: TGCGCCAGCAGTAATGGAGTGCCACTAGCCAAAAACATTCAGTACTTC. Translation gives CASSNGVPLAKNIQYF.

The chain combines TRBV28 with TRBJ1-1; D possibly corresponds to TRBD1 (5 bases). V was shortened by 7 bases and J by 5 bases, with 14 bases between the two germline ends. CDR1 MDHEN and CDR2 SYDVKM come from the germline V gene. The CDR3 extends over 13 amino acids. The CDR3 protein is CASINSEGTEAFF. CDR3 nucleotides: TGTGCCAGCATAAATTCGGAGGGGACTGAAGCTTTCTTT.

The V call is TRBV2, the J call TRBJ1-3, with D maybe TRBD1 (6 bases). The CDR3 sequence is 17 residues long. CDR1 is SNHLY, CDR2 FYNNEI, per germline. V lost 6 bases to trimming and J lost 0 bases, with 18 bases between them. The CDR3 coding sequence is TGTGCCAGCAGCTACAGACAGGCCTTCAGCTCTGGAAACACCATATATTTT. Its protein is CASSYRQAFSSGNTIYF. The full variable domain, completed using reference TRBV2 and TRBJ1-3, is EPEVTQTPSHQVTQMGQEVILRCVPISNHLYFYWYRQILGQKVEFLVSFYNNEISEKSEIFDDQFSVERPDGSNFTLKIRSTKLEDSAMYFCASSYRQAFSSGNTIYFGEGSWLTVV.

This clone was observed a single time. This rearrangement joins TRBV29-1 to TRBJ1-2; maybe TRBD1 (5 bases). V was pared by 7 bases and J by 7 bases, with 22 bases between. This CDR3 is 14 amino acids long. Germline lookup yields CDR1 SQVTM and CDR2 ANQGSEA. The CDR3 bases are TGCAGCGGCCGTAGTCAGGGAATTGGTAGTGGCTACACCTTC. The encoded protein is CSGRSQGIGSGYTF.

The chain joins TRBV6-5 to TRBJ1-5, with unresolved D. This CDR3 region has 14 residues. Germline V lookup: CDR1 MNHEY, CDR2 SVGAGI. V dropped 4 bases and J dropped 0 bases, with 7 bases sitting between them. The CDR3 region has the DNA TGTGCCAGCAGTTCATCCTTTAGCAATCAGCCCCAGCATTTT. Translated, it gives CASSSSFSNQPQHF.

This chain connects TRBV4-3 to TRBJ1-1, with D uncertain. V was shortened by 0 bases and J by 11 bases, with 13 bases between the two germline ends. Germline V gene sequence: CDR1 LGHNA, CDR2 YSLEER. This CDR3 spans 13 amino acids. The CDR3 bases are TGCGCCAGCAGCCAAGATCGGAGAAGGGTTGCTTTCTTT. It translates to CASSQDRRRVAFF.

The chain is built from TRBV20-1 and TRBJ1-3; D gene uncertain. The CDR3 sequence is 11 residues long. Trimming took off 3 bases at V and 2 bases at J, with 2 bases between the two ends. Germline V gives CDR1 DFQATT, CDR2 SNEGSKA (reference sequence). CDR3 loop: CSASPGNTIYF. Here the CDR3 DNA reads TGCAGTGCTAGCCCTGGAAACACCATATATTTT.

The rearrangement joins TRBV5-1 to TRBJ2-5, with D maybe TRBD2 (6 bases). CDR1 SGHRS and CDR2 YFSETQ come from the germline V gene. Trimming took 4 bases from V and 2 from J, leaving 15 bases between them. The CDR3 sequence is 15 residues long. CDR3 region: CASSPSGTPQETQYF. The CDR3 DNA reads TGCGCCAGCAGCCCCTCCGGGACTCCGCAAGAGACCCAGTACTTC.

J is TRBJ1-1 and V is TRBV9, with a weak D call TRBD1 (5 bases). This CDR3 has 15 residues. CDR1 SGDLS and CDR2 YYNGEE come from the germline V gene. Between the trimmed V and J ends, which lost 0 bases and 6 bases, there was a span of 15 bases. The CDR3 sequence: CASSVGGGVGAEAFF. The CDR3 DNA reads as TGTGCCAGCAGCGTAGGTGGGGGGGTAGGGGCTGAAGCTTTCTTT.

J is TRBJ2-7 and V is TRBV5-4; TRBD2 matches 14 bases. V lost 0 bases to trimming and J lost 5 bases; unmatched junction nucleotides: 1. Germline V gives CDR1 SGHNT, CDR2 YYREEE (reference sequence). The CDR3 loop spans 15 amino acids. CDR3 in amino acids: CASSLAGLAGDEQYF. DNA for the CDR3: TGTGCCAGCAGCTTGGCGGGACTAGCGGGAGACGAGCAGTACTTC.

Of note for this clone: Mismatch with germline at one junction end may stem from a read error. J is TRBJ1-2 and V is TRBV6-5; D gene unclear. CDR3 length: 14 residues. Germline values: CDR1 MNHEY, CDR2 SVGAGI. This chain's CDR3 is CASKKTQSIWNYIF. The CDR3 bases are TGTGCCAGCAAGAAGACACAGTCGATATGGAACTACATCTTC.

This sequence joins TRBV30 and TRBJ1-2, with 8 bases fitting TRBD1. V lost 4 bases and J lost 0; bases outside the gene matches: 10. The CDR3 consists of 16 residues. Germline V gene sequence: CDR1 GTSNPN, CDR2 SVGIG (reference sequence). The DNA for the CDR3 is TGTGCCTGGACACGACAGGGGTCAGTCCCTAACTATGGCTACACCTTC. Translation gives CAWTRQGSVPNYGYTF.

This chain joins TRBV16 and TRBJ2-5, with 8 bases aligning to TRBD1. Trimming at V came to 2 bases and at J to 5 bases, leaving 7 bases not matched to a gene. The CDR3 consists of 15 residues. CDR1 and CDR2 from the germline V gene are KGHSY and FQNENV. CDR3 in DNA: TGTGCCAGCAGCCAACGAGACAGGGGTGTGGAGACCCAGTACTTC. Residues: CASSQRDRGVETQYF.